The 30 T cell receptor beta chains given below trace back to one sample, sequenced in a study of graft-versus-host responses after intestinal transplantation. Their cognate antigens are unknown. Using immunoSEQ multiplex PCR, the repertoire was profiled, and TCRdb retains in-frame clones only, with some absent. The table lists some 86,000 clones, 88% of them singletons. The starting material was unstimulated CD4+ T cells sorted from spleen or lymph node cells, obtained before transplant. Receptor source: a human donor who was the organ donor for an intestinal transplant.

The V and J genes are TRBV4-2 and TRBJ1-1; possibly TRBD1 for D (5 bases). CDR1 and CDR2 from the germline V gene are LGHNA and YNFKEQ. This CDR3 contains 14 residues. Trimming removed 4 bases from V and 3 bases from J, with 12 bases in between. The CDR3 sequence is CASSRVTDYTEAFF. Here the CDR3 DNA reads TGTGCCAGCAGCCGGGTGACAGATTACACTGAAGCTTTCTTT.

J is TRBJ1-5 and V is TRBV28; a possible D gene is TRBD1 (5 bases). CDR3 length equals 13 residues. Germline-derived CDR1 and CDR2 are MDHEN and SYDVKM. V lost 6 bases and J 3 bases, leaving 9 bases between the germline ends. CDR3 protein: CASSPGYNQPQHF. CDR3 DNA sequence: TGTGCCAGCAGCCCAGGGTACAATCAGCCCCAGCATTTT.

This clone showed up just once. This sequence joins TRBV11-3 and TRBJ2-7; possibly TRBD1 for D (6 bases). The CDR3 totals 15 residues. CDR1 and CDR2 from the germline V gene are SGHNT and YENEEA. Trimming shortened V by 5 bases and J by 1 base, and 15 bases separated the two germline ends. In nucleotides, the CDR3 is TGTGCCAGCAGCCCCTCGACAGGACCGTCCTACGAGCAGTACTTC. It is translated as CASSPSTGPSYEQYF.

The gene calls are TRBV15 and TRBJ2-7, with 9 nucleotides matching TRBD1. The CDR3 is 17 residues long. The germline V gene encodes CDR1 LNHNV and CDR2 YYDKDF (reference sequence). Losses at the gene ends were 1 base for V and 2 bases for J; bases not matched to a gene: 9. As DNA, the CDR3 is TGTGCCACCAGCAGAGGAACAGGGGGCACTCTCACCTACGAGCAGTACTTC. Translated: CATSRGTGGTLTYEQYF.

This clone has a single count. This chain links TRBV5-5 with TRBJ2-7; 7 positions agree with TRBD1. Per germline, CDR1 SGHKS and CDR2 YYEKEE (reference sequence). The CDR3 runs to 15 residues. Unmatched junction bases numbered 6, after V lost 0 bases and J lost 3 bases. CDR3 amino acids: CASSLATTGDYEQYF. In nucleotides, the CDR3 is TGTGCCAGCAGCTTGGCCACTACAGGGGACTACGAGCAGTACTTC. The variable domain in full, completed from reference TRBV5-5 and TRBJ2-7, reads DAGVTQSPTHLIKTRGQQVTLRCSPISGHKSVSWYQQVLGQGPQFIFQYYEKEERGRGNFPDRFSARQFPNYSSELNVNALLLGDSALYLCASSLATTGDYEQYFGPGTRLTVT.

V is TRBV27 and J is TRBJ2-6; D gene uncertain. V dropped 8 bases and J dropped 0 bases, with 8 bases sitting between them. CDR3 length: 14 amino acids. Germline V gene lookup returns CDR1 MNHEY and CDR2 SMNVEV (reference sequence). CDR3 sequence (DNA): TGTGCCAGCCGCAGGTCCTCTGGGGCCAACGTCCTGACTTTC. Protein sequence: CASRRSSGANVLTF.

The V and J genes are TRBV7-9 and TRBJ1-1; no firm D call. V lost 2 bases to trimming and J lost 0 bases, with 7 bases between them. The length of the CDR3 is 14 residues. Germline assignment: CDR1 SEHNR and CDR2 FQNEAQ (reference sequence). The CDR3 DNA follows: TGTGCCAGCAGCTTAATTTACATGAACACTGAAGCTTTCTTT. Its translation: CASSLIYMNTEAFF.

The CDR3 region has the DNA TGTGCCAGCAGCCGAGAGACTAGCGTCTACACAGATACGCAGTATTTT. Its protein product is CASSRETSVYTDTQYF. V and J are TRBV4-2 and TRBJ2-3; 8 bases map to TRBD2. Trimming cost V 4 bases and J 2 bases; bases outside gene matches: 8. Germline CDR1 is LGHNA and CDR2 is YNFKEQ. The CDR3 extends over 16 amino acids.

This chain joins TRBV18 and TRBJ1-1; TRBD1 might be the D (6 bases). The CDR3 spans 15 residues. Trimming took off 2 bases at V and 1 base at J, with 11 bases between the two ends. Germline-derived CDR1 and CDR2 are KGHSH and LQKENI. The CDR3 DNA is TGTGCCAGCTCACCAACGGACAGCCCGAACACTGAAGCTTTCTTT. Its translation is CASSPTDSPNTEAFF.

This clone was detected once. J is TRBJ2-1 and V is TRBV11-2; 13 bases map to TRBD2. Germline CDR1 and CDR2: SGHAT and FQNNGV. This CDR3 spans 17 amino acids. The V segment lost 0 bases and the J segment 5 bases; nucleotides outside the gene matches: 4. The CDR3 nucleotides read TGTGCCAGCAGCTTAGAAAGAGGGACTAGCGGGAACAATGAGCAGTTCTTC. Translating it yields CASSLERGTSGNNEQFF.

This clone occurred once. The chain employs TRBV5-1 and TRBJ1-1; 11 nucleotides line up with TRBD1. Germline V gene lookup returns CDR1 SGHRS and CDR2 YFSETQ. V lost 0 bases to trimming and J lost 6 bases; unmatched junction nucleotides: 1. The CDR3 has 14 amino acids. CDR3 residues: CASSLADRGPEAFF. The CDR3 DNA reads as TGCGCCAGCAGCTTGGCGGACAGGGGGCCTGAAGCTTTCTTT.

In its sample, this clone was seen a few times. The J gene is TRBJ2-1, the V gene TRBV5-1; 8 nucleotides agree with TRBD2. Per the germline V gene, CDR1 is SGHRS and CDR2 is YFSETQ. V lost 2 bases, J lost 6 bases, and 7 bases stayed unmatched. The CDR3 runs to 15 residues. The CDR3 spells CASSFSGLASNEQFF. The CDR3 nucleotides are TGCGCCAGCAGCTTCTCTGGACTAGCTTCCAATGAGCAGTTCTTC.

The chain employs TRBV27 and TRBJ1-2; 7 bases match TRBD1. CDR3 length: 12 amino acids. The V gene end was trimmed by 7 bases and the J gene end by 7 bases; junction bases not matched to a gene: 6. The germline gives CDR1 MNHEY, CDR2 SMNVEV (reference sequence). In DNA, the CDR3 is TGTGCCAGCATTGACAGGGATGGTGGCTACACCTTC. Translation gives CASIDRDGGYTF.

The V gene is TRBV30, the J gene TRBJ1-5; D is ambiguous. The CDR3 extends over 13 amino acids. Trimming removed 3 bases at V and 9 bases at J, with 15 bases between. Germline CDR1 is GTSNPN and CDR2 is SVGIG (reference sequence). The CDR3 loop reads CAWSLDRLRPQHF. As DNA, the CDR3 is TGTGCCTGGAGCCTCGATCGTTTGAGGCCCCAGCATTTT.

J is TRBJ2-7 and V is TRBV5-1; 9 bases map to TRBD1. V shed 6 bases and J 4 bases; nucleotides not matched to a gene: 11. This CDR3 has 15 residues. The V gene's germline CDR1 is SGHRS and CDR2 YFSETQ. The CDR3 reads CASTPMGTGQYEQYF. CDR3 in DNA: TGCGCCAGCACCCCCATGGGGACAGGGCAATACGAGCAGTACTTC.

In the case of this clone: A read error may produce the germline difference seen at one junction end. The chain carries TRBV11-2 and TRBJ1-2; weak D call: TRBD1 (6 bases). This CDR3 comprises 12 residues. Germline V gene lookup returns CDR1 SGHAT and CDR2 FQNNGV. CDR3 nucleotide sequence: TGTGCCAGCAGCTCCGACTGGACAGCGTCCTACTTC. This translates into CASSSDWTASYF.

The chain uses TRBV7-2 and TRBJ1-5, with a weak D call TRBD1 (5 bases). Germline assignment: CDR1 SGHTA and CDR2 FQGNSA. The CDR3 has 15 residues. The germline V and J ends were trimmed by 6 bases and 4 bases, with 16 bases remaining between them. CDR3 nucleotide sequence: TGTGCCAGCAGTCCTGACTGGGGGGGAAATCAGCCCCAGCATTTT. Encoded protein: CASSPDWGGNQPQHF.

The CDR3 protein is CASSQDRDRDTEAFF. CDR3 in DNA: TGCGCCAGCAGCCAAGATCGGGACAGGGACACTGAAGCTTTCTTT. The chain couples TRBV4-1 to TRBJ1-1, with TRBD1 matching 9 bases. The length of the CDR3 is 15 residues. Germline CDR1 and CDR2: MGHRA and YSYEKL. The ends lost 0 bases at V and 3 bases at J; junction bases unmatched: 2.

The genes are TRBV18 and TRBJ2-7; D is perhaps TRBD1 (6 bases). The CDR3 length is 14 residues. Germline values: CDR1 KGHSH, CDR2 LQKENI. V was trimmed by 3 bases and J by 3 bases, leaving 12 bases between them. The CDR3 region is CASSPTPGDYEQYF. DNA for the CDR3: TGTGCCAGCTCACCGACCCCAGGGGACTACGAGCAGTACTTC. Full variable domain (missing parts from reference TRBV18 and TRBJ2-7): NAGVMQNPRHLVRRRGQEARLRCSPMKGHSHVYWYRQLPEEGLKFMVYLQKENIIDESGMPKERFSAEFPKEGPSILRIQQVVRGDSAAYFCASSPTPGDYEQYFGPGTRLTVT.

The V call is TRBV27, the J call TRBJ2-3, with 9 bases that match TRBD2. V lost 6 bases, J lost 2 bases, and 9 bases stayed unmatched. This CDR3 spans 16 amino acids. Germline V gene lookup returns CDR1 MNHEY and CDR2 SMNVEV (reference sequence). The CDR3 region is CASRTRTSAPTDTQYF. The CDR3 DNA follows: TGTGCCAGCAGAACCAGGACTAGCGCCCCCACAGATACGCAGTATTTT.

The count of this clone is one. The chain recombines TRBV5-1 with TRBJ2-5; 7 positions match TRBD2. V trimming: 3 bases; J trimming: 5 bases; junction bases outside the gene matches: 16. Germline-derived CDR1 and CDR2 are SGHRS and YFSETQ. The CDR3 covers 17 residues. The CDR3 protein is CASSSGGGGSMQETQYF. In DNA, the CDR3 is TGCGCCAGCAGCTCCGGAGGCGGGGGATCTATGCAGGAGACCCAGTACTTC.

The chain links TRBV7-6 to TRBJ2-1; 8 bases match TRBD2. After removal of 7 bases from V and 4 bases from J, the junction contained 9 bases not matched to a gene. Per the germline V gene, CDR1 is SGHVS and CDR2 is FNYEAQ. CDR3 size: 15 residues. The chain's CDR3 is CASIAGRAPYNEQFF. The CDR3 region has the DNA TGTGCCAGCATAGCCGGGAGGGCCCCTTACAATGAGCAGTTCTTC.

The chain joins TRBV27 to TRBJ2-7; D is possibly TRBD2 (5 bases). The germline V and J ends were trimmed by 4 bases and 2 bases, with 12 bases remaining between them. The CDR3 covers 14 residues. Germline lookup yields CDR1 MNHEY and CDR2 SMNVEV (reference sequence). In nucleotides, the CDR3 is TGTGCCAGCAGTTCTGGGAGTATCGCCTACGAGCAGTACTTC. Translated: CASSSGSIAYEQYF.

Remarks on this clone: The junction shows a germline mismatch at one end, possibly a read error. The chain uses TRBV7-7 and TRBJ2-2, with a weak D call TRBD2 (5 bases). This CDR3 is 17 amino acids long. Germline V gene sequence: CDR1 SSHAT, CDR2 FNYEAQ (reference sequence). CDR3 protein: CASSPSGEGSNTGELFF. The CDR3 region has the DNA TGTGCTAGCAGCCCCTCCGGAGAGGGATCGAACACCGGGGAGCTGTTTTTT.

The CDR3 sequence is CASRRERGKVDTQYF. CDR3 DNA: TGTGCCAGCAGAAGGGAGCGGGGAAAGGTGGATACGCAGTATTTT. The rearrangement links TRBV2 to TRBJ2-3; 7 nucleotides match TRBD2. The CDR3 has 15 residues. Germline lookup yields CDR1 SNHLY and CDR2 FYNNEI. V lost 6 bases, J lost 6 bases, and 12 bases stayed unmatched.

This CDR3 is CASSLGGAIKGQFF. The CDR3 coding sequence is TGTGCCAGCAGCTTAGGGGGCGCAATTAAGGGGCAGTTCTTC. The gene calls are TRBV11-3 and TRBJ2-1; D may be TRBD1 (5 bases). The CDR3 sequence is 14 residues long. V dropped 1 base and J dropped 12 bases, with 16 bases sitting between them. CDR1 is SGHNT and CDR2 is YENEEA in the germline V gene.

This chain links TRBV30 with TRBJ2-5, with 9 bases identical to TRBD2. CDR3 length: 13 amino acids. J lost 2 bases, V lost 3 bases, and 1 base had no gene match. Germline values: CDR1 GTSNPN, CDR2 SVGIG (reference sequence). The CDR3 reads CAWRLAGQETQYF. For the CDR3, the DNA is TGTGCCTGGAGGCTAGCGGGGCAAGAGACCCAGTACTTC. The variable domain in full, with the rest retrieved from reference TRBV30 and TRBJ2-5, is SQTIHQWPATLVQPVGSPLSLECTVEGTSNPNLYWYRQAAGRGLQLLFYSVGIGQISSEVPQNLSASRPQDRQFILSSKKLLLSDSGFYLCAWRLAGQETQYFGPGTRLLVL.

Only a few counts were recorded for this clone. The CDR3 protein is CSVALGTSGGGEQYF. The CDR3 region has the DNA TGCAGCGTCGCCTTAGGGACTAGCGGGGGGGGCGAGCAGTACTTC. This chain uses TRBV29-1 with TRBJ2-7, with TRBD2 matching 16 bases. Per germline, CDR1 SQVTM and CDR2 ANQGSEA. V dropped 6 bases and J dropped 6; count of bases not matched to a gene: 8. The CDR3 extends over 15 amino acids.

CDR3 coding DNA: TGTGCCAGCAGCGAGGGGGTGTATAGCAATCAGCCCCAGCATTTT. Amino acid sequence: CASSEGVYSNQPQHF. This chain connects TRBV5-4 to TRBJ1-5; tentatively, D is TRBD1 (6 bases). Germline CDR1 and CDR2: SGHNT and YYREEE (reference sequence). There are 15 residues in the CDR3. Trimming stripped 4 bases from V and 0 bases from J, with 11 bases between.

V gene TRBV9 combines with J gene TRBJ2-1; 9 bases are shared with TRBD2. CDR1 and CDR2 from the germline V gene are SGDLS and YYNGEE. This CDR3 has 17 residues. Losses at the gene ends were 3 bases for V and 6 bases for J; bases not matched to a gene: 13. The CDR3 is CASSAEMRLAGFNEQFF. CDR3 nucleotide sequence: TGTGCCAGCAGCGCCGAAATGCGGCTAGCGGGATTCAATGAGCAGTTCTTC.